This entry concerns a single T cell receptor (beta chain). Antigen unknown. The sample comes from a study of monozygotic twins with inflammatory bowel disease. The CDR3 runs 12 residues. The germline V gene encodes CDR1 SGHNT and CDR2 YYREEE (reference sequence). No DNA is given; TCRdb re-called the 5' RACE reads and lists each CDR3 protein once. This table lists some 200,000 distinct CDR3 sequences. Study-wide points: Healthy co-twins had higher TCRbeta inverse Simpson diversity than their IBD twins.

The rearrangement joins TRBV5-4 to TRBJ2-3. The TCR originated in a human donor with ulcerative colitis or Crohn's disease, or a healthy co-twin of an affected twin (not recorded which). Sequences were obtained from blood. CDR3 protein: CASSASGDTQYF.